This TCR beta chain was retrieved from a study of T-cell memory formation after mild COVID-19. In the study overall: Largely donor-specific TCR clusters were found.

This clonotype turned up a few times. Its antigen is not known. Findings of the study overall: Pre-infection memory contained some responding clones, which suggested that cross-reactive memory had joined. Whether day 37 second-wave clones are SARS-CoV-2-specific was not confirmed.

Germline V CDR1 and CDR2: KGHSH, LQKENI. The CDR3 has 14 amino acids. Deletions cut 1 base from V and 4 bases from J, with 10 bases between. TCRdb redid the calling of the 5' RACE reads with MiXCR, one entry per CDR3 protein. The data show about 190,000 distinct CDR3 sequences, about 27% seen once. The chain employs TRBV18 and TRBJ2-5; possibly TRBD1 for D (6 bases). This receptor was taken from an adult woman who had mild COVID-19 (a few samples of this study predate the infection). Cell type and time point are not known. Input material: PBMCs or a T cell subset sorted from them (not recorded which). CDR3: CASSPQFRGETQYF. The DNA for the CDR3 is TGTGCCAGCTCACCACAATTCAGGGGAGAGACCCAGTACTTC.